A selection of T cell receptor beta chains follows, all from one sample in a study of blood T cell repertoires in COVID-19. Assay: immunoSEQ multiplex PCR; the TCRdb copy retains only in-frame clones and omits some. The sample has about 140,000 clones; roughly four fifths are singletons. Sequencing was carried out using peripheral blood. These receptors were taken from an elderly man with acute or convalescent COVID-19. Each CDR3 is given with its conserved first and last residue. Fields, in order: V gene, clone size, CDR3 length, J gene, D gene, CDR3 protein, CDR3 DNA. The D gene is left open where the match is weak. Some rows mark clone size as missing; the rest say once, few, many or name a class of expanded clone.

TRBV7-2	-	18	TRBJ2-3	TRBD1	CASSLNQPGTGATDTQYF	TGTGCCAGCAGCTTAAACCAGCCAGGGACAGGGGCCACAGATACGCAGTATTTT
TRBV11-3	few	12	TRBJ2-1	TRBD1	CASSRQGNEQFF	TGTGCCAGCAGTCGACAGGGCAATGAGCAGTTCTTC
TRBV13	-	15	TRBJ2-7	TRBD2	CASSRLAGGPYEQYF	TGTGCCAGCAGCAGACTAGCGGGGGGCCCCTACGAGCAGTACTTC
TRBV7-9	-	16	TRBJ1-5	-	CASSFSGSISNQPQHF	TGTGCCAGCAGCTTTTCGGGGAGTATAAGCAATCAGCCCCAGCATTTT
TRBV5-1	-	15	TRBJ1-5	-	CASSSTGATNQPQHF	TGCGCCAGCAGCTCGACAGGAGCGACCAATCAGCCCCAGCATTTT
TRBV15	-	11	TRBJ1-2	-	CATSRGYGYTF	TGTGCCACCAGCCGGGGGTATGGCTACACCTTC
TRBV6-5	-	14	TRBJ1-4	-	CASSYGQGGEKLFF	TGTGCCAGCAGTTACGGGCAGGGAGGTGAAAAACTGTTTTTT
TRBV7-9	-	11	TRBJ2-6	-	CASKEGVVLTF	TGTGCCAGCAAGGAAGGGGTCGTCCTGACTTTC
TRBV5-1	-	15	TRBJ2-3	TRBD2	CASSPKSGGADTQYF	TGCGCCAGCAGCCCCAAGAGCGGGGGGGCAGATACGCAGTATTTT
TRBV12-3/TRBV12-4	-	13	TRBJ1-1	-	CASSRGGNTEAFF	TGTGCCAGCAGTCGCGGGGGGAACACTGAAGCTTTCTTT
TRBV28	-	15	TRBJ2-2	-	CASSLMGTNTGELFF	TGTGCCAGCAGTTTAATGGGGACAAACACCGGGGAGCTGTTTTTT
TRBV2	-	12	TRBJ2-7	-	CASSDRLYEQYF	TGTGCCAGCAGTGACAGACTCTACGAGCAGTACTTC
TRBV28	many	16	TRBJ2-7	TRBD2	CASIPSRLAVFYEQYF	TGTGCCAGCATCCCGTCGCGGCTAGCGGTATTCTACGAGCAGTACTTC
TRBV6-1	-	16	TRBJ1-1	-	CASSEKGRRKDTEAFF	TGTGCCAGCAGTGAAAAAGGGAGGCGGAAGGACACTGAAGCTTTCTTT
TRBV12-3/TRBV12-4	few	13	TRBJ1-1	TRBD1	CASRGQGNTEAFF	TGTGCCAGCAGGGGACAGGGAAACACTGAAGCTTTCTTT
TRBV9	-	15	TRBJ2-5	-	CASSVGWSGRETQYF	TGTGCCAGCAGCGTAGGATGGTCAGGGAGGGAGACCCAGTACTTC
TRBV13	-	14	TRBJ1-5	-	CASSPAGGYQPQHF	TGTGCCAGCAGTCCGGCCGGAGGGTATCAGCCCCAGCATTTT
TRBV6-6	once	14	TRBJ2-2	TRBD1	CATYYQGAAGELFF	TGTGCCACCTACTATCAGGGGGCGGCCGGGGAGCTGTTTTTT
TRBV28	-	15	TRBJ2-4	TRBD1	CASGNDRVGQNIQYF	TGTGCCAGCGGAAACGACAGGGTAGGCCAAAACATTCAGTACTTC
TRBV5-4	-	13	TRBJ1-2	-	CASSLRRDRGYTF	TGTGCCAGCAGCTTGAGGCGGGATCGCGGCTACACCTTC
TRBV2	-	13	TRBJ1-2	TRBD1	CASRRQGLYGYTF	TGTGCCAGCAGAAGACAGGGTCTCTATGGCTACACCTTC
TRBV5-6	-	15	TRBJ1-1	TRBD1	CASSLLTGGVTEAFF	TGTGCCAGCAGCCTCCTGACAGGGGGCGTTACTGAAGCTTTCTTT
TRBV14	-	14	TRBJ2-4	-	CASSLPGTPYIQYF	TGTGCCAGCAGCCTCCCCGGGACTCCTTACATTCAGTACTTC
TRBV18	-	14	TRBJ1-5	-	CASSPLQGQQPQHF	TGTGCCAGCTCACCACTTCAGGGGCAACAGCCCCAGCATTTT